Listed below are T cell receptor beta chains from one sample, sequenced in a study of T cell responses to AZD1222 COVID-19 vaccine. Using immunoSEQ multiplex PCR, the repertoire was profiled, and TCRdb retains in-frame clones only, with some absent. The table has 82,000 or so clones, 90% seen once; the top ten hold about 5.2%. The specimen was peripheral blood, collected on day 0 of AZD1222 vaccination. Source of these receptors: an adult in good health. The CDR3 runs from the conserved cysteine through the conserved F or W. The D gene is left open where the match is weak. Expanded clones get a size class; other rows say once, few or many, or leave the size out.

v_gene: TRBV7-3
abundance: .
j_gene: TRBJ2-3
d_gene: TRBD2
CDR3aa: CASSSSSGYWDSTDTQYF
CDR3nt: TGTGCCAGCAGCTCATCTAGCGGGTACTGGGATAGCACAGATACGCAGTATTTT

v_gene: TRBV7-8
abundance: .
j_gene: TRBJ2-1
d_gene: TRBD1
CDR3aa: CASSSSGTGTRDEQFF
CDR3nt: TGTGCCAGCAGCTCGTCCGGGACAGGGACTCGGGATGAGCAGTTCTTC

v_gene: TRBV5-1
abundance: few
j_gene: TRBJ2-2
d_gene: .
CDR3aa: CASSLDRANTGELFF
CDR3nt: TGCGCCAGCAGCTTGGACAGGGCGAACACCGGGGAGCTGTTTTTT

v_gene: TRBV2
abundance: once
j_gene: TRBJ1-3
d_gene: .
CDR3aa: CASSDGRGPGNTIYF
CDR3nt: TGTGCCAGCAGTGATGGCAGGGGTCCTGGAAACACCATATATTTT

v_gene: TRBV7-2
abundance: .
j_gene: TRBJ2-1
d_gene: .
CDR3aa: CASRKGAGQGTDEQFF
CDR3nt: TGTGCCAGCAGAAAAGGGGCTGGGCAGGGTACCGATGAGCAGTTCTTC

v_gene: TRBV11-2
abundance: once
j_gene: TRBJ1-2
d_gene: .
CDR3aa: CASSSFIGYTF
CDR3nt: TGTGCCAGCAGCTCTTTTATAGGCTACACCTTC

v_gene: TRBV11-3
abundance: .
j_gene: TRBJ2-5
d_gene: TRBD1
CDR3aa: CASSLDGTGGETQYF
CDR3nt: TGTGCCAGCAGCTTGGATGGGACAGGGGGAGAGACCCAGTACTTC

v_gene: TRBV5-1
abundance: .
j_gene: TRBJ2-2
d_gene: TRBD1
CDR3aa: CASTFNRQGSTTGELFF
CDR3nt: TGCGCCAGCACCTTTAATAGACAGGGCTCTACGACCGGGGAGCTGTTTTTT

v_gene: TRBV5-1
abundance: .
j_gene: TRBJ2-1
d_gene: .
CDR3aa: CASTAHPGLSYNEQFF
CDR3nt: TGCGCCAGCACAGCTCACCCAGGACTATCCTACAATGAGCAGTTCTTC

v_gene: TRBV28
abundance: .
j_gene: TRBJ2-5
d_gene: .
CDR3aa: CASSPGLLYQETQYF
CDR3nt: TGTGCCAGCAGCCCGGGACTTTTGTACCAAGAGACCCAGTACTTC

v_gene: TRBV28
abundance: .
j_gene: TRBJ2-3
d_gene: .
CDR3aa: CASRGPGADTQYF
CDR3nt: TGTGCCAGCAGAGGTCCCGGGGCAGATACGCAGTATTTT

v_gene: TRBV19
abundance: .
j_gene: TRBJ1-5
d_gene: .
CDR3aa: CASSIAGDSNQPQHF
CDR3nt: TGTGCCAGTAGTATAGCAGGGGATAGCAATCAGCCCCAGCATTTT

v_gene: TRBV10-2
abundance: once
j_gene: TRBJ1-2
d_gene: .
CDR3aa: CASRAPPGIQGDYGYTF
CDR3nt: TGCGCCAGCAGAGCCCCGCCGGGGATACAGGGTGATTATGGCTACACCTTC

v_gene: TRBV25-1
abundance: .
j_gene: TRBJ2-4
d_gene: .
CDR3aa: CASSDPQGADIQYF
CDR3nt: TGTGCCAGCAGTGATCCCCAGGGTGCGGACATTCAGTACTTC

v_gene: TRBV10-3
abundance: .
j_gene: TRBJ2-5
d_gene: TRBD1
CDR3aa: CASGQESETQYF
CDR3nt: TGTGCCTCTGGACAGGAGAGTGAGACCCAGTACTTC

v_gene: TRBV28
abundance: .
j_gene: TRBJ1-3
d_gene: TRBD1
CDR3aa: CASSPGGSGNTIYF
CDR3nt: TGTGCCAGCAGCCCAGGGGGCTCTGGAAACACCATATATTTT

v_gene: TRBV29-1
abundance: .
j_gene: TRBJ1-4
d_gene: TRBD1
CDR3aa: CSVEDRGGEKLFF
CDR3nt: TGCAGCGTTGAGGACAGGGGAGGTGAAAAACTGTTTTTT

v_gene: TRBV6-1
abundance: .
j_gene: TRBJ1-1
d_gene: .
CDR3aa: CASSEFRNTEAFF
CDR3nt: TGTGCCAGCAGTGAATTTAGGAACACTGAAGCTTTCTTT

v_gene: TRBV6-6
abundance: .
j_gene: TRBJ1-5
d_gene: .
CDR3aa: CASSYQGQVQPQHF
CDR3nt: TGTGCCAGCAGTTATCAGGGACAAGTGCAGCCCCAGCATTTT

v_gene: TRBV7-6
abundance: few
j_gene: TRBJ1-4
d_gene: .
CDR3aa: CASSRRGGSVEKLFF
CDR3nt: TGTGCCAGCAGCCGTCGGGGAGGGTCCGTTGAAAAACTGTTTTTT